Below are 26 T cell receptor beta chains sequenced from a single sample in a study of T-cell memory formation after mild COVID-19. TCRdb fed the 5' RACE reads into MiXCR, producing one record per CDR3 protein. The table shows 170,000 or so distinct CDR3 sequences, with about a fifth occurring only once. Sequencing was carried out using PBMCs or a T cell subset sorted from them (not recorded which). The receptors here all came from an adult woman who had mild COVID-19 (a few samples of this study predate the infection). Cell type and time point are not known.

V and J are TRBV5-1 and TRBJ2-1; 8 nucleotides agree with TRBD1. This CDR3 has 15 amino acids. The junction had 9 bases not matched to a gene; V was cut back by 2 bases and J by 8 bases. Germline V gives CDR1 SGHRS, CDR2 YFSETQ. The CDR3 reads CASSLIDRGSHEQFF. CDR3 nucleotide sequence: TGCGCCAGCAGCTTAATCGACAGGGGTAGTCATGAGCAGTTCTTC.

This clonotype was seen only a few times. The chain couples TRBV20-1 to TRBJ1-5; no reliable D call. V was cut by 2 bases and J by 1 base, with 15 bases left in between. The CDR3 spans 16 residues. Germline CDR1 is DFQATT and CDR2 is SNEGSKA (reference sequence). The CDR3 reads CSARSMRELSNQPQHF. For the CDR3, the DNA is TGCAGTGCTAGAAGTATGAGGGAGTTAAGCAATCAGCCCCAGCATTTT.

The chain combines TRBV9 with TRBJ2-1, with a weak D call TRBD2 (5 bases). With 3 bases removed from V and 4 bases from J, the gap between germline ends came to 14 bases. Germline-derived CDR1 and CDR2 are SGDLS and YYNGEE. The CDR3 contains 15 residues. The DNA of the CDR3 is TGTGCCAGCAGCGCTGGGAGTTCGGGGTACAATGAGCAGTTCTTC. It yields the protein CASSAGSSGYNEQFF.

This chain joins TRBV5-1 and TRBJ2-7; D call uncertain. The germline V and J ends were trimmed by 0 bases and 4 bases, with 8 bases remaining between them. The CDR3 runs to 13 residues. Germline V gene sequence: CDR1 SGHRS, CDR2 YFSETQ. The CDR3 loop is CASSLEHSYEQYF. The DNA of the CDR3 is TGCGCCAGCAGCTTGGAACATTCTTACGAGCAGTACTTC.

In its sample, this clonotype was seen a few times. V and J are TRBV29-1 and TRBJ2-5; maybe TRBD1 (7 bases). This CDR3 has 19 residues. Trimming left V 3 bases short and J 2 bases short, with 28 bases between. Germline V CDR1 and CDR2: SQVTM, ANQGSEA. The CDR3 loop is CSVEALEGAIILLQETQYF. For the CDR3, the DNA is TGCAGCGTTGAGGCTTTGGAGGGGGCTATAATACTTCTACAAGAGACCCAGTACTTC.

This clonotype was observed at least ten times. V usage is TRBV7-9 and J usage is TRBJ2-6; the D is unclear. V lost 0 bases, J lost 2 bases, and 8 bases lay in between. The CDR3 has 16 residues. Germline CDR1 and CDR2: SEHNR and FQNEAQ (reference sequence). The CDR3 nucleotides read TGTGCCAGCAGCTTAGCGCCCTCTCCTGGGGCCAACGTCCTGACTTTC. It translates to CASSLAPSPGANVLTF.

The chain is built from TRBV7-9 and TRBJ1-5; D gene unclear. This CDR3 has 12 amino acids. Germline V CDR1 and CDR2: SEHNR, FQNEAQ (reference sequence). The V end lost 5 bases, the J end lost 9 bases, and 11 bases lay between the germline ends. CDR3 sequence: CASSPAWGPQHF. Written as DNA, the CDR3 is TGTGCCAGCAGCCCAGCGTGGGGGCCCCAGCATTTT.

The rearrangement uses TRBV4-1 and TRBJ1-2, with D tentatively TRBD1 (5 bases). This CDR3 is built from 14 residues. Germline values: CDR1 MGHRA, CDR2 YSYEKL. With 0 bases removed from V and 7 bases from J, the gap between germline ends came to 12 bases. Written as DNA, the CDR3 is TGCGCCAGCAGCCAAGATAAGGGGTACGGTGGCTACACCTTC. Its protein is CASSQDKGYGGYTF.

This clonotype occurred a few times. This chain connects TRBV10-3 to TRBJ2-1, with 7 bases matching TRBD2. In germline, CDR1 is ENHRY, CDR2 SYGVKD. The junction had 5 bases not matched to a gene; V was cut back by 2 bases and J by 4 bases. This CDR3 has 15 residues. CDR3 DNA: TGTGCCATCAGTGAGGGGGGGGACCTGTACAATGAGCAGTTCTTC. Protein: CAISEGGDLYNEQFF.

The chain couples TRBV13 to TRBJ1-2; TRBD1 might be the D (5 bases). Germline V CDR1 and CDR2: PRHDT, FYEKMQ (reference sequence). V lost 3 bases and J 0 bases, leaving 11 bases between the germline ends. The CDR3 loop spans 15 amino acids. The CDR3 sequence is CASSFGRVANYGYTF. In DNA, the CDR3 is TGTGCCAGCAGCTTCGGCAGGGTGGCTAACTATGGCTACACCTTC.

The chain employs TRBV7-9 and TRBJ2-3; D is possibly TRBD2 (5 bases). V lost 6 bases and J 3 bases, leaving 13 bases between the germline ends. This CDR3 comprises 14 residues. Germline V CDR1 and CDR2: SEHNR, FQNEAQ (reference sequence). The CDR3 loop reads CASSKKEDTDTQYF. The CDR3 DNA sequence: TGTGCCAGCAGTAAGAAGGAGGATACAGATACGCAGTATTTT.

J is TRBJ2-4 and V is TRBV9, with D unresolved. Per germline, CDR1 SGDLS and CDR2 YYNGEE. Trimming left V 0 bases short and J 8 bases short, with 15 bases between. This CDR3 is 15 amino acids long. This CDR3 is CASSVADTVRDIQYF. In DNA, the CDR3 is TGTGCCAGCAGCGTAGCCGATACAGTTCGGGACATTCAGTACTTC.

The chain joins TRBV3-1 to TRBJ2-7; 7 nucleotides line up with TRBD2. This CDR3 is built from 15 residues. V shed 5 bases and J 7 bases; nucleotides not matched to a gene: 14. Germline CDR1 is LGHDT and CDR2 is YNNKEL (reference sequence). The CDR3 region is CASSLPRTIGGEQYF. The CDR3 DNA is TGTGCCAGCAGCTTACCTAGGACGATCGGGGGGGAGCAGTACTTC.

This sequence joins TRBV7-9 and TRBJ2-5, with unresolved D. CDR1 SEHNR and CDR2 FQNEAQ come from the germline V gene (reference sequence). The CDR3 contains 11 residues. V shed 6 bases and J shed 4 bases, with 6 bases lying between them. CDR3 coding DNA: TGTGCCAGCAGTCTTGTAGAGACCCAGTACTTC. It yields the protein CASSLVETQYF.

This clonotype was counted a few times. The genes are TRBV7-9 and TRBJ2-1; 8 bases agree with TRBD2. Losses at the gene ends were 1 base for V and 9 bases for J; bases not matched to a gene: 8. This CDR3 contains 15 residues. The germline V gene encodes CDR1 SEHNR and CDR2 FQNEAQ (reference sequence). CDR3 region: CASSLVTGGRSEQFF. The CDR3 nucleotides are TGTGCCAGCAGCTTAGTAACGGGAGGGCGGAGTGAGCAGTTCTTC.

The V call is TRBV24-1, the J call TRBJ2-1, with 7 positions matching TRBD1. The CDR3 has 17 amino acids. Germline lookup yields CDR1 KGHDR and CDR2 SFDVKD. V shed 2 bases and J 1 base; nucleotides not matched to a gene: 7. CDR3 sequence: CATSDYVGTVSYNEQFF. CDR3 bases: TGTGCCACCAGTGATTATGTCGGGACAGTTTCCTACAATGAGCAGTTCTTC.

The chain uses TRBV3-1 and TRBJ1-1; tentatively, D is TRBD1 (5 bases). Trimming removed 0 bases at V and 6 bases at J, with 11 bases between. This CDR3 has 14 residues. CDR1 and CDR2 (germline): LGHDT, YNNKEL (reference sequence). The CDR3 is CASSQDWQGSEAFF. CDR3 DNA sequence: TGTGCCAGCAGCCAAGATTGGCAGGGATCTGAAGCTTTCTTT.

There are a few counts of this clonotype. V is TRBV6-6 and J is TRBJ2-1, with 12 bases fitting TRBD1. Unmatched junction bases numbered 5, after V lost 4 bases and J lost 7 bases. This CDR3 comprises 15 residues. Germline values: CDR1 MNHNY, CDR2 SVGAGI (reference sequence). The CDR3 loop reads CASSFGTGGANEQFF. As DNA, the CDR3 is TGTGCCAGCAGTTTCGGGACAGGGGGCGCGAATGAGCAGTTCTTC.

The V gene is TRBV20-1, the J gene TRBJ1-5; 7 positions match TRBD1. Germline lookup yields CDR1 DFQATT and CDR2 SNEGSKA (reference sequence). The length of the CDR3 is 14 residues. The V gene end was trimmed by 1 base and the J gene end by 6 bases; junction bases not matched to a gene: 6. CDR3 sequence reads: CSARGVRDSQPQHF. The CDR3 coding sequence is TGCAGTGCTAGAGGGGTCAGGGACAGTCAGCCCCAGCATTTT.

The chain carries TRBV3-1 and TRBJ2-7, with D uncertain. Germline CDR1 LGHDT, CDR2 YNNKEL (reference sequence). There are 17 residues in the CDR3. The V end was cut by 1 base, the J end by 2 bases, with 18 bases between. In DNA form, the CDR3 reads TGTGCCAGCAGCCAAGGGTTTGAGGTACAGTTAACCTACGAGCAGTACTTC. Translation gives CASSQGFEVQLTYEQYF.

The chain recombines TRBV6-2 or TRBV6-3 with TRBJ1-1; D remains unclear. Trimming shortened V by 5 bases and J by 8 bases, and 9 bases separated the two germline ends. Germline CDR1 is MNHEY and CDR2 is SVGEGT. This CDR3 has 11 amino acids. CDR3 nucleotides: TGTGCCAGCAGTGATGGAGGGGAAGCTTTCTTT. It yields the protein CASSDGGEAFF.

The chain employs TRBV2 and TRBJ1-2; 10 bases align to TRBD1. The CDR3 extends over 14 amino acids. V trimming: 5 bases; J trimming: 6 bases; junction bases outside the gene matches: 6. The germline V gene has CDR1 SNHLY and CDR2 FYNNEI. CDR3 DNA sequence: TGTGCCAGCAGTTCAGGACAGGGGGTCCATGGCTACACCTTC. It encodes CASSSGQGVHGYTF.

This clonotype is judged medium-sized. CDR3 residues: CASSSDSVNYGYTF. In DNA, the CDR3 is TGTGCCAGCAGCTCCGACAGTGTCAACTATGGCTACACCTTC. V and J are TRBV7-9 and TRBJ1-2, with D perhaps matching TRBD1 (5 bases). CDR1 is SEHNR, CDR2 FQNEAQ, per germline (reference sequence). Trimming cost V 4 bases and J 2 bases, with 11 bases left between them. The CDR3 extends over 14 amino acids.

The V call is TRBV5-4, the J call TRBJ1-2; perhaps TRBD1 as D (6 bases). The CDR3 runs 14 residues. Trimming pared 4 bases from V and 8 bases from J, leaving 18 bases between. Germline lookup yields CDR1 SGHNT and CDR2 YYREEE (reference sequence). Here the CDR3 reads CASSARGAGGGYTF. As DNA, the CDR3 is TGTGCCAGCAGCGCCCGGGGGGCCGGGGGCGGCTACACCTTC.

The genes are TRBV7-6 and TRBJ2-3, with D maybe TRBD2 (6 bases). CDR3 length: 14 residues. The germline V and J ends were trimmed by 5 bases and 3 bases, with 12 bases remaining between them. Germline V CDR1 and CDR2: SGHVS, FNYEAQ. CDR3 sequence: CASSRAGLTDTQYF. CDR3 sequence (DNA): TGTGCCAGCAGCCGCGCGGGGCTTACAGATACGCAGTATTTT.

This clonotype was seen more than once but under ten times. The chain uses TRBV12-3 or TRBV12-4 and TRBJ2-3; 10 nucleotides match TRBD1. CDR3 length: 15 residues. Trimming cost V 5 bases and J 4 bases; bases outside gene matches: 6. DNA of the CDR3: TGTGCCAGCAGTACCGACAGGGGGCTAGCAGATACGCAGTATTTT. Its protein product is CASSTDRGLADTQYF.